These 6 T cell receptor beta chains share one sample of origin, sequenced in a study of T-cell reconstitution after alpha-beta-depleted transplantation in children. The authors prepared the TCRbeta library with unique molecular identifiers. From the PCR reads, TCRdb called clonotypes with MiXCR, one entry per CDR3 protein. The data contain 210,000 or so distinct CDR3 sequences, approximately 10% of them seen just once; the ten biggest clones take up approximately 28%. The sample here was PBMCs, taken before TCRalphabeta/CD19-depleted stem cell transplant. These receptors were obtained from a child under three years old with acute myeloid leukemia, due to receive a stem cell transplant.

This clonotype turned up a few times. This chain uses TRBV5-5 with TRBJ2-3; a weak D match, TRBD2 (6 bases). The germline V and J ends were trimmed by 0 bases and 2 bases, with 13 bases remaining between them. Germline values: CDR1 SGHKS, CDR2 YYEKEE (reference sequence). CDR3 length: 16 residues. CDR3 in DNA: TGTGCCAGCAGCTTGGTGGGGGGACCTTCCACAGATACGCAGTATTTT. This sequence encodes CASSLVGGPSTDTQYF.

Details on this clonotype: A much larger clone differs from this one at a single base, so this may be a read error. CDR3 nucleotide sequence: TGTGCCAGCAGCCACGACCTTATCTCACTCCTCCACTTT. Amino acids: CASSHDLISLLHF. This rearrangement joins TRBV7-9 to TRBJ1-6; no firm D call. Germline CDR1 SEHNR, CDR2 FQNEAQ (reference sequence). CDR3 length equals 13 residues.

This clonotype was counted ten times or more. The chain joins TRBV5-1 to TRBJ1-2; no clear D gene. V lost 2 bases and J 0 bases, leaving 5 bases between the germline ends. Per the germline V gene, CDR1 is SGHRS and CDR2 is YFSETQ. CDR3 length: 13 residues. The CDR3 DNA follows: TGCGCCAGCAGCTTAGAGACTAACTATGGCTACACCTTC. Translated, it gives CASSLETNYGYTF.

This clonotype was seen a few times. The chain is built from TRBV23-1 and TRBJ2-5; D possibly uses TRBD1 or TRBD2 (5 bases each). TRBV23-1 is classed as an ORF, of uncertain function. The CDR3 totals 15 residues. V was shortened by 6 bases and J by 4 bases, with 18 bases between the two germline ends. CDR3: CASSPEGRKGETQYF. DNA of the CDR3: TGCGCCAGCAGCCCAGAGGGGCGCAAGGGAGAGACCCAGTACTTC.

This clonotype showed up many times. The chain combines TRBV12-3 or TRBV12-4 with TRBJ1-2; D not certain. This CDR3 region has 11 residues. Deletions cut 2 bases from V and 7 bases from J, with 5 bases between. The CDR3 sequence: CASSLRAGYTF. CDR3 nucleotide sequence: TGTGCCAGCAGTTTAAGGGCTGGCTACACCTTC.

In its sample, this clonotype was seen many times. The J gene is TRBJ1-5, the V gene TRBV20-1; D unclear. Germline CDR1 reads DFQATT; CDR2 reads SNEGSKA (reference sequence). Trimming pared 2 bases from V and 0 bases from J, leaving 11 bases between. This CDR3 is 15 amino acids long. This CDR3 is CSARSGSISNQPQHF. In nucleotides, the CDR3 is TGCAGTGCTAGAAGCGGGTCAATTAGCAATCAGCCCCAGCATTTT.